This T cell receptor beta chain was identified during a study of shared clonotypes between healthy human individuals (dated by TCRdb to the early 2020s). Looking at the study overall: The cohort comprised two women and a few men aged 18 to 49 years. To increase sequencing depth and limit assay-specific biases, different laboratories used diverse techniques to prepare libraries and sequence TCR repertoires. The study deeply sequenced blood TCR repertoires of roughly five healthy adults to estimate repertoire size and the extent of clonotype sharing between individuals. Per donor, three plates each were used for CD4 naive and CD4 memory, two for CD8 naive, and one for CD8 memory. Leukapheresis yielded between about 0.8 and 8.9 billion PBMCs per donor.

Trimming at the junction amounts to 0 bases on V and 7 bases on J, and the germline ends lie 16 bases apart. CDR3 length: 17 amino acids, cysteine to phenylalanine. The sequence is cut down to CDR3 DNA, 51 bases in frame from base 1. In the germline V gene, CDR1 corresponds to SGHAT and CDR2 to FQNNGV. The donors were healthy, HIV-negative adults who had no recently reported acute infections or vaccinations. Only Caucasian adults living in Nashville, Tennessee, USA were represented among the donors. CD4+ T cells were enriched by magnetic negative selection, after which naive cells were positively selected on CD45RA and the negative fraction was taken as the memory subset. Blood was collected by leukapheresis, and PBMCs were isolated by Ficoll-Histopaque density gradient centrifugation and then cryopreserved in liquid nitrogen vapor phase. Analytical flow cytometry was used to check the purity and quantity of each magnetically sorted T cell population. Genomic DNA was isolated from every sorted fraction and measured by UV absorbance on a Nanodrop 2000c.

The study at large found these results: Sampling was restricted to blood, and TCR repertoires in tissue are likely to differ from TCR repertoires in blood. Sharing across a few donors was observed for 5% to 6.5% of naive CD4, about 3.2% of naive CD8, 2.3% of memory CD4, and 0.4% of memory CD8 clonotypes. Compared with non-shared clonotypes, clonotypes shared by all four sorted-subset donors had higher generation probabilities. Even with the large sequencing depth, rarefaction of the sorted-subset datasets indicated that sequencing was incomplete. Based on pairwise subsampling, the degree of clonotype sharing among donors was expected to be affected by sequencing depth. Because the study included a small number of donors, the genetic and exposure-history diversity represented was limited. Naive subsets generally had larger estimated clonotype richness than memory subsets did.

Using the deep immunoSEQ assay, TCR CDR3 regions were amplified from genomic DNA by multiplex PCR. Extracted genomic DNA from each cell subset was spread evenly across all wells of several immunoSEQ 96-well plates, with each plate serving as a replicate. For sorted subsets, about 220 ng of genomic DNA, equivalent to roughly 30,000 T cell genomes, went into each replicate PCR. Purified libraries were measured with a Qubit 3.0 fluorometer, size-checked on a Bioanalyzer 2100, and measured again with the KAPA Library Quantification kit. Every immunoSEQ 96-well plate was sequenced on a dedicated single-read 150-cycle Illumina NextSeq 550 flow cell. On the study's bioinformatics: Because the immunoSEQ output held only junctional sequences and lacked quality scores, the filtering could not match the filtering applied to full-length reads. Sequences were annotated with PyIR, a Python wrapper for IgBLAST v1.9, using IMGT germline references to assign V/J genes and CDR3. Any read was removed if the V/J assignment was weak (E-value above 1e-6), the CDR3 was missing, or the read contained stop codons, out-of-frame junctions, or ambiguous translated residues. A V3J clonotype was defined by an identical inferred V gene, J gene, and CDR3 amino acid sequence. The percentage overlap between two repertoires was calculated by dividing the number of shared unique clonotypes by the size of the smaller repertoire. Repertoire richness was assessed with RTK rarefaction, the Chao1 estimator, and Recon v2.1 estimates of unobserved clonotypes. Generation probabilities were computed with OLGA for all TCRbeta clonotypes obtained by the gDNA method from a handful of donors. TCRdb stores this immuneACCESS table with in-frame sequences only. Part of the clones is absent; in the studies checked, under half of the shortfall reflects unresolved V genes, and no reason is known for the rest. D and trimming come from the DNA, and the V and J calls and clone size come from that table. The sample profile shows some 2.1 million clones; about 95% of them were found once. Jointly, the top ten make up about 0.13% of the sample.

Remarks on this clone: What antigen it recognizes has not been identified. No base quality information exists; no much larger clone differs at one position.

The rearranged chain carries TRBV11-2 and TRBJ1-6; the D gene is not confidently resolved. Sequencing was carried out using naive CD4+ T cells sorted from blood. The sample's cell subset or site label, in plain terms: CD45RA+ positively selected. The clonotype comes from a man between 18 and 29 years old in good health. The CDR3 protein: CASSLDLAVDDNSPLHF. The DNA is as follows: TGTGCCAGCAGCTTAGATTTGGCAGTTGACGACAATTCACCCCTCCACTTT.